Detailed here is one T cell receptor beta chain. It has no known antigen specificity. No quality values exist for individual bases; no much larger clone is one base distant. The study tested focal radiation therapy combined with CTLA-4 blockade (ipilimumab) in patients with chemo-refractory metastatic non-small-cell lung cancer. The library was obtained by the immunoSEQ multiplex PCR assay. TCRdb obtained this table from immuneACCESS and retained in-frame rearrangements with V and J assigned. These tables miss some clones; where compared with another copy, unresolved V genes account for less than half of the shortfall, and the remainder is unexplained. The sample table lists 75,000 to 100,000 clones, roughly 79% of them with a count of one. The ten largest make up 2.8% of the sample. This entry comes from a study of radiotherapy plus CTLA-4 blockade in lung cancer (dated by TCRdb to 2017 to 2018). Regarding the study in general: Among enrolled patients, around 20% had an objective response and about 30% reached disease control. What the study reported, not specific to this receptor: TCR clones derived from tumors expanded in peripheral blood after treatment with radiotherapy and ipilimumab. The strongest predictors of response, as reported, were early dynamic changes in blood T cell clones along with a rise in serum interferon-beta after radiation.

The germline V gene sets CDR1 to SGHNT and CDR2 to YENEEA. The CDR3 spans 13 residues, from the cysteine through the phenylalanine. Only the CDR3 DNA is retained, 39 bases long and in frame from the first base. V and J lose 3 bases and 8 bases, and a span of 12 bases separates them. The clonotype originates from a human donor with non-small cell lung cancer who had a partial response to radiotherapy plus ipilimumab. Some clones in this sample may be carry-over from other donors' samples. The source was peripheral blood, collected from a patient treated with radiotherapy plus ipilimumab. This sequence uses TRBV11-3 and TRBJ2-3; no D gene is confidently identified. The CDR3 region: CASSFEAAGTQYF. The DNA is TGTGCCAGCAGCTTCGAGGCTGCTGGTACGCAGTATTTT. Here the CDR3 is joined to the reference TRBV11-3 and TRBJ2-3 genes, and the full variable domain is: EAGVVQSPRYKIIEKKQPVAFWCNPISGHNTLYWYLQNLGQGPELLIRYENEEAVDDSQLPKDRFSAERLKGVDSTLKIQPAELGDSAVYLCASSFEAAGTQYFGPGTRLTVL.